There are a few counts of the clone carrying this TCR beta chain. TCR beta CDR3 regions were amplified from RNA transcripts. HTBI primers were the set used in a first-round RT-PCR of the TCR CDR3. TCRdb redid the calling of the multiplex PCR reads with MiXCR, one entry per CDR3 protein. This sample has a few hundred thousand distinct CDR3 sequences; nearly 15% occur once, and the top ten carry approximately 19%. The data were taken from a study of T cells in Graves' hyperthyroidism and ophthalmopathy. The CDR3 contains 15 residues. The germline gives CDR1 MGHRA, CDR2 YSYEKL. Deletions cut 4 bases from V and 5 bases from J, with 17 bases between.

The receptor was derived from a woman aged 55-70 years with Graves' ophthalmopathy. The material sequenced was blood. This rearrangement joins TRBV4-1 to TRBJ1-2, with D possibly matching TRBD1 (5 bases). CDR3 nucleotide sequence: TGCGCCAGCAGCCTTAATCAGGGAGGAGGGTATGGCTACACCTTC. This codes for CASSLNQGGGYGYTF.